Below are 19 T cell receptor beta chains sequenced from a single sample in a study of shared clonotypes between healthy human individuals. Generated by immunoSEQ multiplex PCR, the TCRdb table keeps only in-frame clones and is missing some. Of about 2.3 million clones listed, under 95% are singletons. What was sequenced was naive CD4+ T cells from PBMCs. Regarding subset: CD45RA+ positively selected. These TCRs come from a man between 18 and 35 years old in good health. Some clones in this sample may be carry-over from other donors' samples.

The chain recombines TRBV25-1 with TRBJ2-6; no definite D call. The V end lost 1 base, the J end lost 2 bases, and 9 bases lay between the germline ends. The CDR3 sequence is 16 residues long. Per germline, CDR1 MGHDK and CDR2 SYGVNS. The CDR3 sequence is CASSEFGVPGANVLTF. As DNA, the CDR3 is TGTGCCAGCAGTGAATTTGGTGTCCCTGGGGCCAACGTCCTGACTTTC.

The genes are TRBV28 and TRBJ1-5; 7 bases fit TRBD1. V lost 5 bases to trimming and J lost 7 bases; unmatched junction nucleotides: 23. Germline-derived CDR1 and CDR2 are MDHEN and SYDVKM. This CDR3 has 19 amino acids. The CDR3: CASSRPRPIGQDYGQPQHF. DNA of the CDR3: TGTGCCAGCAGTCGGCCCAGGCCAATCGGACAGGATTATGGCCAGCCCCAGCATTTT.

The V and J genes are TRBV6-6 and TRBJ2-5; the D call may be TRBD1 or TRBD2 (5 bases each). V was trimmed by 8 bases and J by 4 bases, leaving 14 bases between them. The CDR3 sequence is 13 residues long. Germline CDR1 MNHNY, CDR2 SVGAGI (reference sequence). The CDR3 protein is CASGAGLGETQYF. For the CDR3, the DNA is TGTGCCAGCGGGGCGGGTCTCGGAGAGACCCAGTACTTC.

The genes are TRBV28 and TRBJ1-5, with TRBD1 matching over 8 bases. This CDR3 has 16 amino acids. Germline loops: CDR1 MDHEN, CDR2 SYDVKM. The V gene end was trimmed by 8 bases and the J gene end by 2 bases; junction bases not matched to a gene: 11. This CDR3 reads CASLEYQGAGNQPQHF. For the CDR3, the DNA is TGTGCCAGCCTCGAGTACCAGGGGGCAGGCAATCAGCCCCAGCATTTT.

The chain is built from TRBV27 and TRBJ2-7; 8 bases line up with TRBD1. This CDR3 has 14 residues. Germline CDR1 reads MNHEY; CDR2 reads SMNVEV (reference sequence). V lost 5 bases to trimming and J lost 7 bases; unmatched junction nucleotides: 10. The CDR3 sequence: CASSGRGPVGEQYF. The CDR3, as DNA: TGTGCCAGCAGTGGCAGGGGGCCCGTCGGGGAGCAGTACTTC.

This rearrangement joins TRBV5-1 to TRBJ1-3; D is possibly TRBD1 (5 bases). V lost 4 bases and J 3 bases, leaving 11 bases between the germline ends. This CDR3 has 14 amino acids. Germline loops: CDR1 SGHRS, CDR2 YFSETQ. The CDR3 DNA reads as TGCGCCAGCAGCCCGCAGGGAGGTGGAAACACCATATATTTT. Encoded protein: CASSPQGGGNTIYF.

This chain links TRBV14 with TRBJ1-2, with a possible D match to TRBD1 (5 bases). The V end was cut by 0 bases, the J end by 3 bases, with 8 bases between. CDR1 is SGHDN and CDR2 is FVKESK in the germline V gene. This CDR3 contains 14 residues. CDR3 nucleotides: TGTGCCAGCAGCCAAGATCTGGGGGACTATGGCTACACCTTC. Its protein is CASSQDLGDYGYTF.

The rearrangement joins TRBV5-1 to TRBJ1-3; D uncertain. The germline V and J ends were trimmed by 4 bases and 0 bases, with 8 bases remaining between them. The germline gives CDR1 SGHRS, CDR2 YFSETQ. The CDR3 is made up of 14 amino acids. CDR3 DNA sequence: TGCGCCAGCAGCCCGGACTTCTCTGGAAACACCATATATTTT. Its protein product is CASSPDFSGNTIYF.

V is TRBV2 and J is TRBJ2-7; D is unresolved. The CDR3 covers 14 residues. V was trimmed by 5 bases and J by 2 bases, leaving 13 bases between them. Germline values: CDR1 SNHLY, CDR2 FYNNEI. The CDR3 nucleotides read TGTGCCAGCAGTCCCAGAGCCGGACCCTACGAGCAGTACTTC. Its protein product is CASSPRAGPYEQYF.

The chain joins TRBV5-1 to TRBJ2-2, with TRBD2 matching over 15 bases. Germline lookup yields CDR1 SGHRS and CDR2 YFSETQ. The CDR3 loop spans 18 amino acids. After removal of 4 bases from V and 4 bases from J, the junction contained 8 bases not matched to a gene. The CDR3 DNA reads TGCGCCAGCAGCCGCGGGACTAGCGGGAGGCATGGCACCGGGGAGCTGTTTTTT. This translates into CASSRGTSGRHGTGELFF.

J is TRBJ2-5 and V is TRBV10-3; D unresolved. V was shortened by 7 bases and J by 5 bases, with 14 bases between the two germline ends. This CDR3 has 13 amino acids. Germline V gene data show CDR1 as ENHRY and CDR2 as SYGVKD. The CDR3 region has the DNA TGTGCCATCACCAGAAGTATCGGGGAGACCCAGTACTTC. This codes for CAITRSIGETQYF.

DNA for the CDR3: TGTGCCACCAGCACCATAGCGGGAGCCAACACCGGGGAGCTGTTTTTT. This encodes CATSTIAGANTGELFF. The rearrangement links TRBV15 to TRBJ2-2; 9 bases match TRBD2. Germline V gene lookup returns CDR1 LNHNV and CDR2 YYDKDF (reference sequence). V shed 4 bases, J shed 2 bases, and the junction held 5 bases outside the gene matches. This CDR3 has 16 amino acids.

The gene calls are TRBV29-1 and TRBJ1-2, with D possibly matching TRBD1 (5 bases). This CDR3 region has 13 residues. Trimming took off 4 bases at V and 6 bases at J, with 15 bases between the two ends. Germline assignment: CDR1 SQVTM and CDR2 ANQGSEA. The CDR3 loop reads CSVAETLGHGYTF. The DNA for the CDR3 is TGCAGCGTTGCAGAAACCCTGGGGCATGGCTACACCTTC.

V is TRBV28 and J is TRBJ1-2, with D possibly being TRBD1 (5 bases). V shed 1 base and J shed 5 bases, with 14 bases lying between them. Germline V lookup: CDR1 MDHEN, CDR2 SYDVKM. This CDR3 region has 15 residues. CDR3 sequence reads: CASSLSGREIYGYTF. The CDR3 DNA sequence: TGTGCCAGCAGTTTATCAGGCAGGGAAATATATGGCTACACCTTC.

The rearrangement uses TRBV18 and TRBJ2-1; maybe TRBD2 (5 bases). Germline CDR1 reads KGHSH; CDR2 reads LQKENI. V was trimmed by 2 bases and J by 1 base, leaving 9 bases between them. This CDR3 region has 15 residues. The CDR3 here is CASSPGSGSYNEQFF. CDR3 sequence (DNA): TGTGCCAGCTCACCAGGGAGCGGATCCTACAATGAGCAGTTCTTC.

The chain employs TRBV9 and TRBJ2-3; D uncertain. Germline assignment: CDR1 SGDLS and CDR2 YYNGEE. The CDR3 loop spans 17 amino acids. V lost 3 bases and J lost 3, with 20 bases in between. This chain's CDR3 is CASSALGKGPGTDTQYF. CDR3 sequence (DNA): TGTGCCAGCAGCGCACTGGGGAAAGGGCCCGGGACAGATACGCAGTATTTT.

The chain has TRBV11-2 and TRBJ2-7; 7 positions match TRBD1. V dropped 4 bases and J dropped 1; count of bases not matched to a gene: 7. Germline assignment: CDR1 SGHAT and CDR2 FQNNGV. This CDR3 has 15 amino acids. CDR3 loop: CASSSPRQGSYEQYF. The CDR3 bases are TGTGCCAGCAGCTCGCCCCGACAGGGTTCCTACGAGCAGTACTTC. Drawing the rest from reference TRBV11-2 and TRBJ2-7, the complete variable domain is EAGVAQSPRYKIIEKRQSVAFWCNPISGHATLYWYQQILGQGPKLLIQFQNNGVVDDSQLPKDRFSAERLKGVDSTLKIQPAKLEDSAVYLCASSSPRQGSYEQYFGPGTRLTVT.

The chain is built from TRBV7-3 and TRBJ2-7, with 15 bases identical to TRBD2. The J segment lost 4 bases and the V segment lost 4 bases, leaving 11 bases of the junction unmatched. The CDR3 sequence is 18 residues long. Germline CDR1 SGHTA, CDR2 FQGTGA. This CDR3 reads CASSSPGLAGGTVYEQYF. The CDR3 coding sequence is TGTGCCAGCAGCTCACCGGGACTAGCGGGAGGAACTGTGTACGAGCAGTACTTC.

V gene TRBV28 combines with J gene TRBJ2-3, with D unresolved. The CDR3 extends over 12 amino acids. CDR1 is MDHEN, CDR2 SYDVKM, per germline. Trimming cost V 10 bases and J 1 base, with 9 bases left between them. In DNA, the CDR3 is TGTGCCACCTTTTTTGGCACAGATACGCAGTATTTT. As protein: CATFFGTDTQYF.